The clone carrying this T cell receptor (beta chain) has a single count. This record comes from a study of blood T cell repertoires in COVID-19. Study at large: Some COVID-19 samples were acute and others convalescent; all came from the United States, Italy and Spain.

Trimming cost V 3 bases and J 0 bases, with 8 bases left between them. The CDR3 totals 14 residues. CDR1 and CDR2 (germline): MDHEN, SYDVKM. Data came from immunoSEQ multiplex PCR; TCRdb stores just in-frame clones and leaves some out. The table records around 200,000 clones, roughly 81% of them present only once. Sequencing used peripheral blood. The receptor comes from a woman older than 75 with acute or convalescent COVID-19. The V call is TRBV28, the J call TRBJ1-1; no clear D gene. CDR3 sequence reads: CASSFQALNTEAFF. The CDR3, as DNA: TGTGCCAGCAGTTTTCAGGCGTTGAACACTGAAGCTTTCTTT.